The source of this T cell receptor (beta chain) is a study of sequential checkpoint blockade in melanoma. About the study: Arm A got nivolumab then ipilimumab; arm B the reverse, 1:1.

Treatment indicated: randomized to nivolumab then ipilimumab (arm A) or the reverse (arm B). Produced via immunoSEQ multiplex PCR; TCRdb's table is partial and in-frame only. The sample contains tens of thousands of clones, roughly 80% of which appear only once. The CDR3 is 14 residues long. Germline values: CDR1 MGHRA, CDR2 YSYEKL. V was clipped by 4 bases and J by 9 bases; unmatched bases: 7. Sequencing used CD8+ T cells sorted from blood (inferred from file names), obtained from a patient given nivolumab and ipilimumab in sequence. The chain recombines TRBV4-1 with TRBJ2-1; 9 bases map to TRBD2. The sequence derives from a human donor with melanoma. The CDR3 is CASSRLSGSLEQFF. CDR3 nucleotide sequence: TGCGCCAGCAGCCGGCTTAGCGGGAGCCTTGAGCAGTTCTTC.